This T cell receptor (beta chain) was recorded in a study of response to subunit inactivated influenza vaccine (dated by TCRdb to 2016 to 2018). Regarding the study in general: To follow how T cells responded to a trivalent subunit inactivated influenza vaccine, the researchers relied on deep quantitative profiling of the T cell receptor repertoire. What the research found in general, with its limitations: According to the authors, only a limited number of new T cells may be recruited by each seasonal influenza vaccination.

The germline V gene specifies MDHEN as CDR1 and SYDVKM as CDR2. V is pared back by 2 bases and J by 0 bases, with 20 bases lying between the germline termini. From the cysteine through the phenylalanine, the CDR3 covers 18 amino acids. CDR3 DNA is the only sequence kept; it has 54 bases, read in frame from the first base. The library was made by RT-PCR. The instrument given in TCRdb is Illumina HiSeq 2500. In TCRdb, the public reads were trimmed at Q25 with fastp and aligned with MiXCR, with productive beta chains retained. All rows with the same CDR3 protein become a single entry with the most common DNA and genes. The sample yields 250,000 to 350,000 distinct CDR3 sequences; about 20% were counted once. About 9.4% of the sample lies in the top ten. A note on this clonotype: Its cognate antigen has yet to be identified. The record has no base qualities; no much larger clone is one base away.

The source was PBMCs from blood, collected around 22 months after vaccination. The chain uses TRBV28 and TRBJ2-7; confidence is insufficient to name the D gene. This receptor was identified in a man between 45 and 75 years old who received an inactivated influenza vaccine. Donor details come from another sample of the same person, matched by shared clones. The DNA is TGTGCCAGCAGTTTACTATTTACCCAGCGCGCATTCTCCTACGAGCAGTACTTC. Protein translation: CASSLLFTQRAFSYEQYF.